A single sample is the source of the 13 T cell receptor beta chains below, sequenced in a study of blood T cell repertoires in COVID-19. Sequenced by immunoSEQ multiplex PCR; TCRdb stores in-frame clones only, minus some. The data contain fewer than 500,000 clones, roughly 90% of them seen just once; the ten biggest clones take up 0.7%. Specimen: PBMCs or T cells enriched from blood (not recorded which). The receptors here all came from a woman between 18 and 30 years old who had recovered from COVID-19.

The rearrangement joins TRBV7-9 to TRBJ1-2; D is unresolved. This CDR3 is 11 amino acids long. Germline CDR1 and CDR2: SEHNR and FQNEAQ (reference sequence). V was trimmed by 7 bases and J by 6 bases, leaving 9 bases between them. The CDR3: CASTDFDGYTF. DNA for the CDR3: TGTGCCAGCACCGACTTCGATGGCTACACCTTC. The complete variable domain, with remaining parts taken from reference TRBV7-9 and TRBJ1-2, reads DTGVSQNPRHKITKRGQNVTFRCDPISEHNRLYWYRQTLGQGPEFLTYFQNEAQLEKSRLLSDRFSAERPKGSFSTLEIQRTEQGDSAMYLCASTDFDGYTFGSGTRLTVV.

CDR3 sequence: CASKDSLQGEQFF. CDR3 in DNA: TGCGCCAGCAAGGACTCTTTACAGGGTGAGCAGTTCTTC. The chain employs TRBV10-1 and TRBJ2-1; D is possibly TRBD1 (6 bases). Trimming stripped 7 bases from V and 9 bases from J, with 16 bases between. CDR1 is WNHNN, CDR2 SYGVQD, per germline (reference sequence). The CDR3 contains 13 residues.

CDR3 region: CASSYSRQGPGEAFF. In nucleotides, the CDR3 is TGTGCCAGCAGTTACTCTAGACAGGGCCCTGGGGAAGCTTTCTTT. The chain joins TRBV6-5 to TRBJ1-1, with 7 positions matching TRBD1. CDR1 is MNHEY, CDR2 SVGAGI, per germline. The CDR3 contains 15 residues. After removal of 0 bases from V and 8 bases from J, the junction contained 9 bases not matched to a gene.

This sequence joins TRBV5-6 and TRBJ1-1; D gene uncertain. Between the trimmed V and J ends, which lost 1 base and 8 bases, there was a span of 18 bases. Germline assignment: CDR1 SGHDT and CDR2 YYEEEE. CDR3 length: 15 residues. In DNA form, the CDR3 reads TGTGCCAGCAGCTTGAATTTCGGCGGGGAAGGGGAAGCTTTCTTT. It specifies CASSLNFGGEGEAFF.

This chain uses TRBV4-2 with TRBJ2-2, with 7 bases fitting TRBD1. Trimming took 1 base from V and 4 from J; bases not matched to a gene: 6. This CDR3 is built from 16 residues. Germline V CDR1 and CDR2: LGHNA, YNFKEQ. The CDR3 bases are TGTGCCAGCAGCCAAGCTGACAGGGTTCCCACCGGGGAGCTGTTTTTT. Protein product: CASSQADRVPTGELFF.

This clone occurred a few times. V is TRBV28 and J is TRBJ1-5; the match to TRBD1 covers 10 bases. The CDR3 consists of 16 residues. Germline V gene sequence: CDR1 MDHEN, CDR2 SYDVKM. Losses at the gene ends were 5 bases for V and 9 bases for J; bases not matched to a gene: 13. This CDR3 reads CASSPLTGTGVVPQHF. CDR3 coding DNA: TGTGCCAGCAGTCCGCTCACCGGGACAGGGGTAGTGCCCCAGCATTTT.

This chain joins TRBV7-2 and TRBJ1-1; 8 nucleotides match TRBD1. V was clipped by 2 bases and J by 4 bases; unmatched bases: 9. The CDR3 extends over 16 amino acids. CDR1 and CDR2 from the germline V gene are SGHTA and FQGNSA. CDR3 loop: CASSLFTGQGATEAFF. CDR3 in DNA: TGTGCCAGCAGCTTATTTACGGGGCAGGGGGCCACTGAAGCTTTCTTT.

V gene TRBV28 combines with J gene TRBJ1-5; TRBD1 might be the D (6 bases). V was cut by 5 bases and J by 5 bases, with 16 bases left in between. This CDR3 is 15 amino acids long. The V gene's germline CDR1 is MDHEN and CDR2 SYDVKM. CDR3 nucleotides: TGTGCCAGCAGTCCCTCCCAGGGGATGGATCAGCCCCAGCATTTT. Protein product: CASSPSQGMDQPQHF.

V is TRBV7-2 and J is TRBJ2-7; 8 nucleotides line up with TRBD2. Trimming at V came to 3 bases and at J to 5 bases, leaving 3 bases not matched to a gene. Germline V gene sequence: CDR1 SGHTA, CDR2 FQGNSA. The CDR3 runs 13 residues. The chain's CDR3 is CASSFSGKNEQYF. The CDR3 nucleotides read TGTGCCAGCAGCTTTAGCGGGAAGAACGAGCAGTACTTC. The full variable domain, its missing parts supplied by reference TRBV7-2 and TRBJ2-7, is GAGVSQSPSNKVTEKGKDVELRCDPISGHTALYWYRQSLGQGLEFLIYFQGNSAPDKSGLPSDRFSAERTGGSVSTLTIQRTQQEDSAVYLCASSFSGKNEQYFGPGTRLTVT.

The chain joins TRBV10-3 to TRBJ2-7; TRBD2 is a possible D gene (5 bases). The CDR3 runs to 16 residues. V shed 2 bases and J shed 2 bases, with 16 bases lying between them. Germline assignment: CDR1 ENHRY and CDR2 SYGVKD. The CDR3, as DNA: TGTGCCATCAGTGAGCACCAAGGAGGTTCTACCTACGAGCAGTACTTC. This gives the protein CAISEHQGGSTYEQYF.

This sequence joins TRBV4-1 and TRBJ2-7; 7 bases line up with TRBD1. The CDR3 is 13 amino acids. CDR1 and CDR2 from the germline V gene are MGHRA and YSYEKL. V gave up 1 base and J gave up 5 bases; unmatched junction bases: 2. The CDR3 loop is CASSQGQGHEQYF. In DNA, the CDR3 is TGCGCCAGCAGCCAAGGACAGGGCCACGAGCAGTACTTC.

This clone came up a few times. The rearrangement links TRBV13 to TRBJ2-1; D perhaps matches TRBD2 (6 bases). CDR3 length: 12 residues. Germline V gene sequence: CDR1 PRHDT, CDR2 FYEKMQ (reference sequence). Trimming shortened V by 3 bases and J by 7 bases, and 7 bases separated the two germline ends. This CDR3 reads CASSFGGNEQFF. CDR3 in DNA: TGTGCCAGCAGCTTCGGGGGAAATGAGCAGTTCTTC.

In nucleotides, the CDR3 is TGTGCCAGCAGCCGGACAGGGGGTTCACCCCTCCACTTT. This sequence encodes CASSRTGGSPLHF. This chain connects TRBV11-2 to TRBJ1-6, with 10 nucleotides matching TRBD1. There are 13 residues in the CDR3. Germline loops: CDR1 SGHAT, CDR2 FQNNGV. The V segment lost 5 bases and the J segment 9 bases; nucleotides outside the gene matches: 1.